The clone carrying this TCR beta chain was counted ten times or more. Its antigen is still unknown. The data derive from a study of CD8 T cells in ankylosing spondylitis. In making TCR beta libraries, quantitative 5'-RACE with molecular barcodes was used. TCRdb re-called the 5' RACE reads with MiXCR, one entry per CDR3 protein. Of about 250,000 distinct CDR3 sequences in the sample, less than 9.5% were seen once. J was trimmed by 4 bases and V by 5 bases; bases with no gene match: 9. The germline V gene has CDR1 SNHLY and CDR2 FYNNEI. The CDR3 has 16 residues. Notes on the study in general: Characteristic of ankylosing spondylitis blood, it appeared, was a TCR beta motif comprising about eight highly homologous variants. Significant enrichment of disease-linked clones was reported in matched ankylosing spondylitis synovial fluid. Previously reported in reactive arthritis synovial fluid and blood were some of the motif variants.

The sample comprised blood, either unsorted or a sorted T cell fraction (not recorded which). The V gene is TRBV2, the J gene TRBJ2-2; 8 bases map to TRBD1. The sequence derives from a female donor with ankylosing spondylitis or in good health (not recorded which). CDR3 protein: CASSTPGQVGTGELFF. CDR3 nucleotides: TGTGCCAGCAGTACTCCGGGACAGGTTGGCACCGGGGAGCTGTTTTTT.